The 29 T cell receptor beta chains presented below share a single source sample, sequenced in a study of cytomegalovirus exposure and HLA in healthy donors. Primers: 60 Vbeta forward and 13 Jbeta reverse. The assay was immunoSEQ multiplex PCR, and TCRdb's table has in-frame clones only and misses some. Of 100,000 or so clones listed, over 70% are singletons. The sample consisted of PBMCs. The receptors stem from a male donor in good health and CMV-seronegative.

In nucleotides, the CDR3 is TGTGCCAGTAGTATCGGGGGGTTTGCTGGAAACACCATATATTTT. It encodes CASSIGGFAGNTIYF. This chain links TRBV19 with TRBJ1-3, with D possibly matching TRBD1 (5 bases). The CDR3 loop spans 15 amino acids. Trimming cost V 3 bases and J 2 bases, with 11 bases left between them. Germline CDR1 reads LNHDA; CDR2 reads SQIVND (reference sequence).

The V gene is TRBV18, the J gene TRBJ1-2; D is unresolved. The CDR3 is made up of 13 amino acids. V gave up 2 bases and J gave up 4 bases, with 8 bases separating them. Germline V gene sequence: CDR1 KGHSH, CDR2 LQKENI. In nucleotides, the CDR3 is TGTGCCAGCTCACCATTTGAGGTCTATGGCTACACCTTC. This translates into CASSPFEVYGYTF.

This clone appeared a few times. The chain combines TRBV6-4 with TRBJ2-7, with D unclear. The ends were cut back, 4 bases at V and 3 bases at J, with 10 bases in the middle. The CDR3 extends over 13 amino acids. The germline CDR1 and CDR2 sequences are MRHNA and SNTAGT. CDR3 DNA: TGTGCCAGCAGTGGCGGAACAAACTACGAGCAGTACTTC. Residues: CASSGGTNYEQYF.

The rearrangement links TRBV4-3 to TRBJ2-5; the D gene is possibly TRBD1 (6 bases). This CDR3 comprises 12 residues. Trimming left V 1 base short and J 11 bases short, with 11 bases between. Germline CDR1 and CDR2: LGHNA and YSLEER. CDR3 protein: CASSQGVGTQYF. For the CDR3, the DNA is TGCGCCAGCAGCCAAGGGGTCGGGACACAGTACTTC.

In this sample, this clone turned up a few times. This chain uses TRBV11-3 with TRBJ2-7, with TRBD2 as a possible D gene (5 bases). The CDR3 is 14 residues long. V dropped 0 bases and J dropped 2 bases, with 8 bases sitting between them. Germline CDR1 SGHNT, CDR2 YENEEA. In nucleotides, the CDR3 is TGTGCCAGCAGCTTAGATAAGCGGACCTACGAGCAGTACTTC. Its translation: CASSLDKRTYEQYF.

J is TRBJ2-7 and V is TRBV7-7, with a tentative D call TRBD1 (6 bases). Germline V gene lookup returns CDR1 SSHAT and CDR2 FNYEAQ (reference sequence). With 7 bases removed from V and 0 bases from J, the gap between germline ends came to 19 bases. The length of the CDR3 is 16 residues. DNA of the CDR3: TGTGCCAGCACCATCAGGGGTGGTCACGTCTCCTACGAGCAGTACTTC. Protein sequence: CASTIRGGHVSYEQYF.

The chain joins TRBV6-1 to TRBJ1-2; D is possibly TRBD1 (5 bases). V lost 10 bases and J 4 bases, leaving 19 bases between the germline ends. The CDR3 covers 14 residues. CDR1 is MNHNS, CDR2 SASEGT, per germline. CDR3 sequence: CATFNRGGGYGYTF. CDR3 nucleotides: TGTGCCACCTTCAACCGGGGGGGTGGCTATGGCTACACCTTC.

The chain's CDR3 is CASSLGSSGRANEQFF. The CDR3 DNA reads TGTGCCAGCAGCTTAGGGTCTAGCGGGAGGGCCAATGAGCAGTTCTTC. The J gene is TRBJ2-1, the V gene TRBV11-2, with TRBD2 matching 12 bases. The J segment lost 6 bases and the V segment lost 1 base, leaving 4 bases of the junction unmatched. The germline V gene has CDR1 SGHAT and CDR2 FQNNGV. CDR3 size: 16 residues.

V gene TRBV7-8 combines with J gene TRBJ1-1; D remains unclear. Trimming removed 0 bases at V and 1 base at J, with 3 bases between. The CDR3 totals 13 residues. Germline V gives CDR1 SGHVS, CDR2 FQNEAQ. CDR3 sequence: CASSLARNTEAFF. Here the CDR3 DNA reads TGTGCCAGCAGCTTAGCGCGGAACACTGAAGCTTTCTTT.

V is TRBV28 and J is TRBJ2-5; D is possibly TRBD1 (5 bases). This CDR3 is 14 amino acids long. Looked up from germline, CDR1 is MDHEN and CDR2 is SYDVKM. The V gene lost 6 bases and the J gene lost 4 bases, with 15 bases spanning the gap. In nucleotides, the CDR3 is TGTGCCAGCAGCCGCCCGCAGGGTGGAGAGACCCAGTACTTC. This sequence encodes CASSRPQGGETQYF.

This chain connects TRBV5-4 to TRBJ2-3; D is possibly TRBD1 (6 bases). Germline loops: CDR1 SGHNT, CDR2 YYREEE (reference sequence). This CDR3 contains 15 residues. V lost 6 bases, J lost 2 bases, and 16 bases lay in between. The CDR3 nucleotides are TGTGCCAGCAAACCCGAGGACAGATACACAGATACGCAGTATTTT. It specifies CASKPEDRYTDTQYF.

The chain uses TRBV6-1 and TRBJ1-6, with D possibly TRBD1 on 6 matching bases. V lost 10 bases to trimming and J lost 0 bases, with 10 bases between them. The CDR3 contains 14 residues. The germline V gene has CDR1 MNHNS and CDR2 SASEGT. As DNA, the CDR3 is TGTGCCACACAGGGAAGCTCCTATAATTCACCCCTCCACTTT. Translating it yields CATQGSSYNSPLHF.

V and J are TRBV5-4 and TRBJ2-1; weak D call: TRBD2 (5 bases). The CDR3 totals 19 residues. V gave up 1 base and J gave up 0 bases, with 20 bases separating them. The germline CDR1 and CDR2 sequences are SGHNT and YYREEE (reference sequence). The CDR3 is CASSLISGEVRSSYNEQFF. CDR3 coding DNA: TGTGCCAGCAGCTTGATAAGCGGAGAAGTTAGGAGCTCCTACAATGAGCAGTTCTTC.

CDR3 sequence reads: CASSEVGTSDSYEQYF. DNA for the CDR3: TGTGCCAGCAGTGAAGTCGGGACTAGCGACTCCTACGAGCAGTACTTC. The chain employs TRBV2 and TRBJ2-7; TRBD2 aligns across 10 bases. With 1 base clipped from V and 0 bases from J, the junction kept 3 bases outside the gene matches. The germline gives CDR1 SNHLY, CDR2 FYNNEI. CDR3 length equals 16 residues. The whole variable domain, remainder taken from reference TRBV2 and TRBJ2-7, is EPEVTQTPSHQVTQMGQEVILRCVPISNHLYFYWYRQILGQKVEFLVSFYNNEISEKSEIFDDQFSVERPDGSNFTLKIRSTKLEDSAMYFCASSEVGTSDSYEQYFGPGTRLTVT.

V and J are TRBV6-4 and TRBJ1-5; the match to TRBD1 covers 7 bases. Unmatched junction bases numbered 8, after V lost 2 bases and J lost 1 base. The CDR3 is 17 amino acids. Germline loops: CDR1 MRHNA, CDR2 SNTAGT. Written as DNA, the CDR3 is TGTGCCAGCAGTGACCGTAGACAGGGATCGAGCAATCAGCCCCAGCATTTT. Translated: CASSDRRQGSSNQPQHF.

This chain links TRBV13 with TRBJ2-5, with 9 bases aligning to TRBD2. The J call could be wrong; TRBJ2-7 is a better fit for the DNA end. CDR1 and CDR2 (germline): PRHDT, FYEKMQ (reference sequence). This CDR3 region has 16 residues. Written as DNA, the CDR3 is TGTGCCAGCAGCTTAGGCTTTGGGACTAGCATTTACGAGCAGTACTTC. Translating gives CASSLGFGTSIYEQYF.

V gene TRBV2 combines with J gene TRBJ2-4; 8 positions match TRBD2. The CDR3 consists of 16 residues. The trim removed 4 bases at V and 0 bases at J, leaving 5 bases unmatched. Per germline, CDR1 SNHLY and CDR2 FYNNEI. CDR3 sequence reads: CASSAGGDLAKNIQYF. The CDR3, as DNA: TGTGCCAGCAGTGCGGGGGGGGACCTAGCCAAAAACATTCAGTACTTC.

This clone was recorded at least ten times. CDR3 amino acids: CASSGRGLGYEQYF. The CDR3 DNA follows: TGTGCCAGCTCAGGAAGGGGACTAGGGTACGAGCAGTACTTC. The chain combines TRBV18 with TRBJ2-7; 8 positions agree with TRBD2. The germline V gene encodes CDR1 KGHSH and CDR2 LQKENI. The CDR3 sequence is 14 residues long. The V gene end was trimmed by 5 bases and the J gene end by 4 bases; junction bases not matched to a gene: 7.

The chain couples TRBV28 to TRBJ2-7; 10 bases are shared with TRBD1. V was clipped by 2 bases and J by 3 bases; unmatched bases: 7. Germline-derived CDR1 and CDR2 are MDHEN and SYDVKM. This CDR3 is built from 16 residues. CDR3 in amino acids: CASSLVLGTGVYEQYF. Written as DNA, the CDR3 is TGTGCCAGCAGTTTAGTTCTGGGGACAGGGGTCTACGAGCAGTACTTC.

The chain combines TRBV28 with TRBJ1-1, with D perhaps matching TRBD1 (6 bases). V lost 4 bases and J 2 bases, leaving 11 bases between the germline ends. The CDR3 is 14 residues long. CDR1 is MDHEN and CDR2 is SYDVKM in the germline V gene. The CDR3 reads CASSWTDRNTEAFF. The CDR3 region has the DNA TGTGCCAGCAGTTGGACGGACAGAAACACTGAAGCTTTCTTT.

CDR3 protein: CASSPPTGATSEQYF. The CDR3 DNA follows: TGTGCCAGCTCACCACCGACAGGGGCTACAAGCGAGCAGTACTTC. The chain recombines TRBV18 with TRBJ2-7; TRBD1 aligns across 8 bases. From germline, CDR1 is KGHSH and CDR2 LQKENI. The CDR3 spans 15 residues. The junction had 7 bases not matched to a gene; V was cut back by 0 bases and J by 6 bases.

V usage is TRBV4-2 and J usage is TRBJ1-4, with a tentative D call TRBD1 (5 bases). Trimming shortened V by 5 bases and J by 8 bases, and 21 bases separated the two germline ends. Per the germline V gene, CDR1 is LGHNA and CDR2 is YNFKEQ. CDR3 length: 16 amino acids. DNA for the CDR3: TGTGCCAGCAGCTCAGGGAGGTGGCAGGAGGCCGAAAAACTGTTTTTT. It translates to CASSSGRWQEAEKLFF.

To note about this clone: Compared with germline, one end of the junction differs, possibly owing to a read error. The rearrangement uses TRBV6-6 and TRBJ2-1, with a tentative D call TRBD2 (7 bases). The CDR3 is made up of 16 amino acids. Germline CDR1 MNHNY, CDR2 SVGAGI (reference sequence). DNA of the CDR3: TGTGCCAGCAGTTACTCATCGGATTTAAGCGGGACAAATCGCCTCTTC. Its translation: CASSYSSDLSGTNRLF.

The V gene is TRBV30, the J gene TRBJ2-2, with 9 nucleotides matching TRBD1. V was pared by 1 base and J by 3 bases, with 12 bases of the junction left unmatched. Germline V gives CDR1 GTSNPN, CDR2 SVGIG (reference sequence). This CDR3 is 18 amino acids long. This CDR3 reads CAWSDRGLRVLDTGELFF. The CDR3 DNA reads TGTGCCTGGAGTGACAGGGGGCTCCGTGTTTTGGACACCGGGGAGCTGTTTTTT.

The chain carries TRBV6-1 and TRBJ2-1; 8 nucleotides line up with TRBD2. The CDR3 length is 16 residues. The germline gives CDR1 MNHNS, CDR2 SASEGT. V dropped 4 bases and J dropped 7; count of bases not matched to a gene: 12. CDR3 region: CASSAPSGRIGNEQFF. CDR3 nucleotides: TGTGCCAGCAGTGCTCCAAGCGGGAGAATCGGGAATGAGCAGTTCTTC.

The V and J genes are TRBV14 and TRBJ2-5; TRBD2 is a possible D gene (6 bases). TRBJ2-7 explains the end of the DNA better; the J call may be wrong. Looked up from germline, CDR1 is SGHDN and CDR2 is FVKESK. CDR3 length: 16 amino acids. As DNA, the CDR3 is TGTGCCAGCAGCCCTTGGCCGGGACTGAGAAACTACGAGCAGTACTTC. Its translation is CASSPWPGLRNYEQYF.

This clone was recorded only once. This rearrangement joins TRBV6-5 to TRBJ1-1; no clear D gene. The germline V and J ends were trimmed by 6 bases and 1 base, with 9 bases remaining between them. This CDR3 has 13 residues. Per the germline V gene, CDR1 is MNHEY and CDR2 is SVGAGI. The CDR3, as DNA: TGTGCCAGCAGGGCCGGGAGGAACACTGAAGCTTTCTTT. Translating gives CASRAGRNTEAFF.

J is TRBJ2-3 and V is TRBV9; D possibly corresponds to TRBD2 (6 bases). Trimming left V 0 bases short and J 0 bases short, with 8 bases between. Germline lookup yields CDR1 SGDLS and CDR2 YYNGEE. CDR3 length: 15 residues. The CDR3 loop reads CASSVDSGSTDTQYF. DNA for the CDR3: TGTGCCAGCAGCGTAGATAGCGGAAGCACAGATACGCAGTATTTT.

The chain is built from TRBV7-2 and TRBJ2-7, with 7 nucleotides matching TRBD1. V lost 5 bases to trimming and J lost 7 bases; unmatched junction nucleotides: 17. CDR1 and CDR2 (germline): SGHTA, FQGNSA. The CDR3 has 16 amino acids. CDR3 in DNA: TGTGCCAGCAGCCATATCACCGGACAGGACGCTTTGGAGCAGTACTTC. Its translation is CASSHITGQDALEQYF. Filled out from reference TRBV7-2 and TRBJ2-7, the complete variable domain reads GAGVSQSPSNKVTEKGKDVELRCDPISGHTALYWYRQSLGQGLEFLIYFQGNSAPDKSGLPSDRFSAERTGGSVSTLTIQRTQQEDSAVYLCASSHITGQDALEQYFGPGTRLTVT.